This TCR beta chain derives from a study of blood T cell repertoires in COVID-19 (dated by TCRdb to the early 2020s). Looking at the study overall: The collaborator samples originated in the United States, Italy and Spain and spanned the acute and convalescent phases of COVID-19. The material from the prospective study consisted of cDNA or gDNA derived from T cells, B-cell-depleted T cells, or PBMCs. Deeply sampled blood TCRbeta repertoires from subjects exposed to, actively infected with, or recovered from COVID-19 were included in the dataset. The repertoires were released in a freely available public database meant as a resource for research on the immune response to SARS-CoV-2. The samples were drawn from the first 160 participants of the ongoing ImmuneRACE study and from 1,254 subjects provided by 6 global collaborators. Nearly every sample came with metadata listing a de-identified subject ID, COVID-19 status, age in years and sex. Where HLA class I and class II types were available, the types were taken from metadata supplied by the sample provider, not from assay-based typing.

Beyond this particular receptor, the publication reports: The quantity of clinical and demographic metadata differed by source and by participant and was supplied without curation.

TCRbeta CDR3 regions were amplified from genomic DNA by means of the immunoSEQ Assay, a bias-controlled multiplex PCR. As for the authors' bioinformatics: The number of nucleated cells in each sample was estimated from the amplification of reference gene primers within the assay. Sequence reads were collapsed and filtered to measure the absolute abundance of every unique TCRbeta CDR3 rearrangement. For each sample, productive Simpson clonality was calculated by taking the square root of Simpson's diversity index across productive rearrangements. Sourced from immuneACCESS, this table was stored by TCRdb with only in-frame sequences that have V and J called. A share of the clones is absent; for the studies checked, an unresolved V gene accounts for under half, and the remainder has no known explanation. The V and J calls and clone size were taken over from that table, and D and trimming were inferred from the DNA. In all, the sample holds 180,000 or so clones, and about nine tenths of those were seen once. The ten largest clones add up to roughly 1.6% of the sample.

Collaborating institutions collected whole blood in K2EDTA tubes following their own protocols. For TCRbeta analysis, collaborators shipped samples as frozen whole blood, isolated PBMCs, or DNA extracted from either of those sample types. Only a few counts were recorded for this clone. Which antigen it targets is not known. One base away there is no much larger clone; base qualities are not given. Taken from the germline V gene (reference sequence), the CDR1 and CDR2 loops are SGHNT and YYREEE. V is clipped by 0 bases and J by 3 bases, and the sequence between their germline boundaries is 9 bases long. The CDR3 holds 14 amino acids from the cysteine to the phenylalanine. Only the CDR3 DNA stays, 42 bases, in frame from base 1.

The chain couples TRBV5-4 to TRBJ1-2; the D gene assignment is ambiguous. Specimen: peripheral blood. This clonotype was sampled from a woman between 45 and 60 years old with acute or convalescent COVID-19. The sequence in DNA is TGTGCCAGCAGCTTGGCCGGAGAGTACTATGGCTACACCTTC. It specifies CASSLAGEYYGYTF.